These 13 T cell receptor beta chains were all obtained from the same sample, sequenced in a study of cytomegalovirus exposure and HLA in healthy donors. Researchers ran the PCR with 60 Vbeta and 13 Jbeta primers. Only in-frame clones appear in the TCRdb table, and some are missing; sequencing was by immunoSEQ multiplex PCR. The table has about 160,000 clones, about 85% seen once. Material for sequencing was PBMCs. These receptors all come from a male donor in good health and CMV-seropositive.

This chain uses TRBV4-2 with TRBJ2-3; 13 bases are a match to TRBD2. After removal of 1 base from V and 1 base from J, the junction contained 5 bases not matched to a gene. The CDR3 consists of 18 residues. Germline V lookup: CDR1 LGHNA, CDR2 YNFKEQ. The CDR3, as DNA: TGTGCCAGCAGCCAAGGACTAGCGGGAGGAGGGCGCACAGATACGCAGTATTTT. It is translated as CASSQGLAGGGRTDTQYF.

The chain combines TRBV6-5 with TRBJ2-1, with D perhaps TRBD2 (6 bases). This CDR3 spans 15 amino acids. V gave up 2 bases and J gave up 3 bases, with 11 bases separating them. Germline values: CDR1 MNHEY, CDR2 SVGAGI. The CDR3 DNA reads TGTGCCAGCAGTTACGTTGGTAGCGGCTACAATGAGCAGTTCTTC. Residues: CASSYVGSGYNEQFF.

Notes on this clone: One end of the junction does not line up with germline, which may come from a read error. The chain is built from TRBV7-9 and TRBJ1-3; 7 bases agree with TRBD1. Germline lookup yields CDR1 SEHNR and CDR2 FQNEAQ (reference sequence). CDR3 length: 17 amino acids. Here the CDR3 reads CSSSEGQLITSGNTIYF. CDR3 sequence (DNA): TGTTCCAGCAGCGAGGGACAGCTTATCACCTCTGGAAACACCATATATTTT. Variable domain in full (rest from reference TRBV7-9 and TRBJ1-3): DTGVSQNPRHKITKRGQNVTFRCDPISEHNRLYWYRQTLGQGPEFLTYFQNEAQLEKSRLLSDRFSAERPKGSFSTLEIQRTEQGDSAMYLCSSSEGQLITSGNTIYFGEGSWLTVV.

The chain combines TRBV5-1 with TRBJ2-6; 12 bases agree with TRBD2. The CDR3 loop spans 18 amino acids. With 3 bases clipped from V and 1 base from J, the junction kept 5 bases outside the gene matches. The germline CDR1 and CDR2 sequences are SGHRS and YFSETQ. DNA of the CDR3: TGCGCCAGCAGCTGGACTAGCGGGGCTCTTTCTGGGGCCAACGTCCTGACTTTC. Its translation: CASSWTSGALSGANVLTF.

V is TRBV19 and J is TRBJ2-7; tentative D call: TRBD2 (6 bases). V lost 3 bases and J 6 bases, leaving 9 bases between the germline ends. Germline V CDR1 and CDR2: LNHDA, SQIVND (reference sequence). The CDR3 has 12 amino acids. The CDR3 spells CASSIFGGEQYF. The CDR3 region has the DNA TGTGCCAGTAGTATCTTCGGGGGCGAGCAGTACTTC.

The DNA for the CDR3 is TGTGCCAGCAGTACCGACGGGGGGGTAGTCTACGAGCAGTACTTC. It yields the protein CASSTDGGVVYEQYF. The chain employs TRBV2 and TRBJ2-5; 8 nucleotides agree with TRBD2. The DNA end is more similar to TRBJ2-7, so the J call may be wrong. The CDR3 has 15 amino acids. Germline V gives CDR1 SNHLY, CDR2 FYNNEI.

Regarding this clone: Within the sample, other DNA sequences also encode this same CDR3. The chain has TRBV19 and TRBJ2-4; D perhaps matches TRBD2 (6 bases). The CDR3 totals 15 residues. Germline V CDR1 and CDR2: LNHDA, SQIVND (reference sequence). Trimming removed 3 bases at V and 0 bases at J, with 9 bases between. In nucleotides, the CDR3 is TGTGCCAGTAGTATGGGGGGAGTAGCCAAAAACATTCAGTACTTC. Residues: CASSMGGVAKNIQYF.

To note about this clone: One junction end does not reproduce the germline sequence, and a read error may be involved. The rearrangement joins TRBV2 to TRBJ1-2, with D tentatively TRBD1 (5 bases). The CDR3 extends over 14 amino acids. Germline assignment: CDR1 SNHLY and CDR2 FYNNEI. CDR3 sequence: CAGSESRQTDGYTF. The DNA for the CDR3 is TGTGCCGGCAGCGAGTCAAGACAGACGGATGGCTACACCTTC.

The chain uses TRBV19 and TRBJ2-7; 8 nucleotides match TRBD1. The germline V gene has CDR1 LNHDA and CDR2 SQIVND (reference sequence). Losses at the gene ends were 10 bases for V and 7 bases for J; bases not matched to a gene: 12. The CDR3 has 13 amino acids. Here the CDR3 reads CATRTGPSGEQYF. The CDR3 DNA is TGTGCCACAAGGACAGGGCCCTCGGGGGAGCAGTACTTC.

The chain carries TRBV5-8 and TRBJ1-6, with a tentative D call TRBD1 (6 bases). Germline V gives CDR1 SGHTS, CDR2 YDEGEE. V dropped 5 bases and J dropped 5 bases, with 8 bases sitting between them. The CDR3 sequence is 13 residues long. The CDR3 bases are TGTGCCAGCAGTCGGACAGATAATTCACCCCTCCACTTT. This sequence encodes CASSRTDNSPLHF.

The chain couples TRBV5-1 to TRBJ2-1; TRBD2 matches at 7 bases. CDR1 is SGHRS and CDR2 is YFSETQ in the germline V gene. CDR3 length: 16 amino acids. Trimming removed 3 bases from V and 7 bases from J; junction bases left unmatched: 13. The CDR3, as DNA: TGCGCCAGCAGCTGGGGACTACTTATTGGATCGAATGAGCAGTTCTTC. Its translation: CASSWGLLIGSNEQFF.

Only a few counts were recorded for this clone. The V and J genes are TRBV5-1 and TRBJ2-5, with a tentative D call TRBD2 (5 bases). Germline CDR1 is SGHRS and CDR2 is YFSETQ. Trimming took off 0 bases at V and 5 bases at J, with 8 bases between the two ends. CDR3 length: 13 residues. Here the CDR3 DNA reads TGCGCCAGCAGCTTGGGCACGGGGGAGACCCAGTACTTC. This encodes CASSLGTGETQYF.

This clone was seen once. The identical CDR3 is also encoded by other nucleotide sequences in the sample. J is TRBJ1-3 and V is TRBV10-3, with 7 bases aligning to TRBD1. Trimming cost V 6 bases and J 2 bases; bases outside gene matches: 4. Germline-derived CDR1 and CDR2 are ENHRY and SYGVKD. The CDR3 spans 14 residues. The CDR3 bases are TGTGCCATCAGGTCCGACAGGGCTGGAAACACCATATATTTT. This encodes CAIRSDRAGNTIYF.